Shown below are 21 T cell receptor beta chains from a single sample sequenced in a study of T cells in localized non-small cell lung cancer. Here immunoSEQ multiplex PCR was the method, and the copy in TCRdb shows in-frame clones only, minus some. The table includes a few thousand clones, around a third detected once. This sample comprised lung tumor tissue, obtained before any cancer treatment. The receptors derive from a man between 40 and 69 years old with stage II squamous cell lung carcinoma.

This clone showed up just a few times. The CDR3 region has the DNA TGTGCCAGCTCACCTCCACAAAACTACGAGCAGTACTTC. Translating it yields CASSPPQNYEQYF. The rearrangement joins TRBV18 to TRBJ2-7; D not certain. The V end was cut by 3 bases, the J end by 3 bases, with 9 bases between. The CDR3 covers 13 residues. From germline, CDR1 is KGHSH and CDR2 LQKENI.

By frequency in the sample, this clone is medium-sized. The gene calls are TRBV15 and TRBJ2-7; 7 positions match TRBD1. Per germline, CDR1 LNHNV and CDR2 YYDKDF (reference sequence). With V trimmed by 5 bases and J by 5 bases, 9 bases remained unmatched. This CDR3 contains 14 residues. The CDR3 DNA sequence: TGTGCCACCAGCGACGACAGGGAGATCAACGAGCAGTACTTC. Protein sequence: CATSDDREINEQYF.

By share, this clone ranks as medium-sized (0.01 to 0.1%). The chain recombines TRBV11-3 with TRBJ2-3; 16 nucleotides align to TRBD2. J was trimmed by 4 bases and V by 3 bases; bases with no gene match: 4. Germline CDR1 and CDR2: SGHNT and YENEEA. This CDR3 comprises 17 residues. The CDR3 nucleotides are TGTGCCAGCAGCTTGATAGGGACTAGCGGGGGGGCAGATACGCAGTATTTT. It yields the protein CASSLIGTSGGADTQYF.

The V call is TRBV14, the J call TRBJ2-5, with 7 positions matching TRBD2. The length of the CDR3 is 12 residues. V lost 4 bases to trimming and J lost 4 bases; unmatched junction nucleotides: 0. Germline CDR1 is SGHDN and CDR2 is FVKESK. The CDR3 region is CASSRGGETQYF. The CDR3 nucleotides are TGTGCCAGCAGCCGGGGGGGAGAGACCCAGTACTTC.

This rearrangement joins TRBV11-3 to TRBJ2-7, with 12 bases lining up with TRBD1. This CDR3 comprises 14 residues. Germline-derived CDR1 and CDR2 are SGHNT and YENEEA. Losses at the gene ends were 6 bases for V and 5 bases for J; bases not matched to a gene: 5. CDR3 loop: CASRSGTGGNEQYF. For the CDR3, the DNA is TGTGCCAGCAGATCCGGGACAGGGGGCAACGAGCAGTACTTC.

This clone came up a few times. The rearrangement uses TRBV9 and TRBJ1-5; TRBD1 is a possible D gene (6 bases). CDR3 length: 16 residues. Germline loops: CDR1 SGDLS, CDR2 YYNGEE. With 5 bases removed from V and 6 bases from J, the gap between germline ends came to 21 bases. The CDR3 nucleotides read TGTGCCAGCAGTGAAGTAGGGGGGCTCCAGGGTCAGCCCCAGCATTTT. Translating it yields CASSEVGGLQGQPQHF.

This clone has more than one count but fewer than ten. V usage is TRBV9 and J usage is TRBJ1-1; D may be TRBD1 (5 bases). Germline lookup yields CDR1 SGDLS and CDR2 YYNGEE. The CDR3 length is 13 residues. V was shortened by 7 bases and J by 9 bases, with 19 bases between the two germline ends. CDR3 in DNA: TGTGCCAGCCGGGGCCGGGGTAGAGGGAAAGCTTTCTTT. It codes for CASRGRGRGKAFF.

CDR3 protein: CASSLVPSGTYEQYF. CDR3 in DNA: TGCGCCAGCAGCTTGGTCCCTAGCGGGACCTACGAGCAGTACTTC. The chain is built from TRBV5-1 and TRBJ2-7, with TRBD2 matching 9 bases. Germline CDR1 is SGHRS and CDR2 is YFSETQ. Unmatched junction bases numbered 3, after V lost 0 bases and J lost 2 bases. The CDR3 is 15 amino acids.

This clone was recorded a few times. The chain employs TRBV9 and TRBJ1-1; tentative D call: TRBD1 (5 bases). This CDR3 is 15 amino acids long. With 4 bases removed from V and 14 bases from J, the gap between germline ends came to 27 bases. Germline CDR1 and CDR2: SGDLS and YYNGEE. Written as DNA, the CDR3 is TGTGCCAGCAGCCACCACCCGACACTTCCTAGGGGAGGATTCTTT. Its translation is CASSHHPTLPRGGFF.

This clone came up once. The CDR3 DNA is TGCGCCAGCAGCTTGAGAGACCTCCTGGATGAGCAGTTCTTC. It codes for CASSLRDLLDEQFF. The V and J genes are TRBV5-1 and TRBJ2-1; D ambiguous. Germline loops: CDR1 SGHRS, CDR2 YFSETQ. The CDR3 covers 14 residues. Trimming cost V 1 base and J 8 bases, with 13 bases left between them.

This chain joins TRBV9 and TRBJ2-5; D tentatively fits TRBD1 or TRBD2 (5 bases each). The germline V and J ends were trimmed by 3 bases and 2 bases, with 14 bases remaining between them. Per the germline V gene, CDR1 is SGDLS and CDR2 is YYNGEE. The CDR3 has 15 residues. The DNA for the CDR3 is TGTGCCAGCAGCGCCGGGACGGATGGACAAGAGACCCAGTACTTC. As protein: CASSAGTDGQETQYF.

The chain's CDR3 is CASRFGLHTGELFF. In nucleotides, the CDR3 is TGCGCCAGCAGGTTTGGGCTCCACACCGGGGAGCTGTTTTTT. This rearrangement joins TRBV4-1 to TRBJ2-2; unclear D gene. Between the trimmed V and J ends, which lost 6 bases and 3 bases, there was a span of 11 bases. From germline, CDR1 is MGHRA and CDR2 YSYEKL. This CDR3 has 14 residues.

This sequence joins TRBV29-1 and TRBJ2-7; a possible D gene is TRBD2 (5 bases). Germline assignment: CDR1 SQVTM and CDR2 ANQGSEA. This CDR3 spans 13 amino acids. Trimming removed 7 bases from V and 1 base from J, with 14 bases in between. CDR3 protein: CSAGKGRSYEQYF. The CDR3 DNA reads TGCAGCGCCGGGAAGGGCCGGTCCTACGAGCAGTACTTC.

The sample holds a few counts of this clone. The chain carries TRBV11-3 and TRBJ2-6; D unresolved. Germline V gene data show CDR1 as SGHNT and CDR2 as YENEEA. V was pared by 5 bases and J by 0 bases, with 11 bases between. The CDR3 consists of 16 residues. The CDR3 spells CASSEDGSSGANVLTF. The CDR3 coding sequence is TGTGCCAGCAGCGAGGACGGAAGCTCTGGGGCCAACGTCCTGACTTTC.

By its share, this clone is medium-sized. This sequence joins TRBV6-4 and TRBJ1-2; 7 bases are shared with TRBD1. The CDR3 is 11 residues long. The germline V gene has CDR1 MRHNA and CDR2 SNTAGT. J lost 8 bases, V lost 10 bases, and 7 bases had no gene match. CDR3 protein: CATGTDSGYTF. The CDR3 DNA is TGTGCCACCGGGACAGATTCAGGCTACACCTTC.

This clone was detected ten times or more. The rearrangement links TRBV6-8 to TRBJ2-7; 7 bases match TRBD1. Unmatched junction bases numbered 9, after V lost 4 bases and J lost 3 bases. Looked up from germline, CDR1 is MNHGY and CDR2 is SAAAGT. The CDR3 extends over 15 amino acids. Here the CDR3 reads CASSFYRDSIYEQYF. The CDR3 DNA reads TGTGCCAGCAGTTTCTACCGGGACAGCATCTACGAGCAGTACTTC.

This clone was seen a few times. A junction end diverges from the germline sequence, so it may reflect a read error. CDR3 sequence: CASSLGFSFNEQFF. The CDR3 DNA follows: TGTGCCAGTAGTCTGGGTTTTTCCTTCAATGAGCAGTTCTTC. The rearrangement links TRBV19 to TRBJ2-1; D not certain. The CDR3 is 14 amino acids. Germline assignment: CDR1 LNHDA and CDR2 SQIVND (reference sequence).

In DNA, the CDR3 is TGTGCCAGCTCACCAGGGGCGGCAGAAGCTTTCTTT. Translated: CASSPGAAEAFF. The chain has TRBV18 and TRBJ1-1, with D perhaps matching TRBD1 (5 bases). The CDR3 extends over 12 amino acids. Trimming pared 2 bases from V and 8 bases from J, leaving 9 bases between. Germline assignment: CDR1 KGHSH and CDR2 LQKENI.

This clone was counted between two and nine times. One end of the junction varies from germline; a read error may be responsible. The chain uses TRBV7-1 and TRBJ2-7; 9 bases align to TRBD2. TRBV7-1 is classed as an ORF, of uncertain function. CDR3 size: 13 residues. DNA of the CDR3: TGTGCCAGCAGCCCAGCGGGGGGCAACGAGCAGTACTTC. It is translated as CASSPAGGNEQYF.

This clone has only a few counts. V and J are TRBV6-8 and TRBJ2-7; D may correspond to TRBD1 or TRBD2 (7 bases each). Between the trimmed V and J ends, which lost 4 bases and 7 bases, there was a span of 11 bases. Germline V gene lookup returns CDR1 MNHGY and CDR2 SAAAGT. CDR3 size: 12 residues. CDR3 region: CASSFQGGEQYF. In DNA, the CDR3 is TGTGCCAGCAGTTTCCAGGGGGGGGAGCAGTACTTC.

This clone was seen repeatedly, ten times or more. This chain joins TRBV11-3 and TRBJ2-7; 7 positions agree with TRBD1. CDR1 and CDR2 (germline): SGHNT, YENEEA. The CDR3 runs 15 residues. Trimming removed 2 bases from V and 5 bases from J; junction bases left unmatched: 9. CDR3 residues: CASSLRYRGDHEQYF. Written as DNA, the CDR3 is TGTGCCAGCAGCTTACGGTACAGGGGCGACCACGAGCAGTACTTC.